The present T cell receptor beta chain was sequenced within a study of blood T cell repertoires in COVID-19. Background on the study: Specimens from acute and convalescent COVID-19 originated in the United States, Italy and Spain.

This clone was observed once. CDR3 length equals 15 residues. V lost 4 bases, J lost 4 bases, and 7 bases stayed unmatched. In germline, CDR1 is SGHNT, CDR2 YYREEE (reference sequence). In the authors' workflow: Estimation of nucleated cell counts relied on the amplification of reference gene primers. Data came from immunoSEQ multiplex PCR; TCRdb stores just in-frame clones and leaves some out. The V and J calls and clone size come from that table; D and trimming were worked out from the DNA. This sample carries some 60,000 clones, just over 85% of them seen once, and the ten largest clones take less than 5%.

The gene calls are TRBV5-4 and TRBJ2-3; 9 nucleotides align to TRBD2. The clonotype originates from a man between 60 and 75 years old with acute or convalescent COVID-19. Source material: peripheral blood. This chain's CDR3 is CASSHSGRNADTQYF. The DNA for the CDR3 is TGTGCCAGCAGCCACAGCGGGAGGAATGCAGATACGCAGTATTTT.